The 28 T cell receptor beta chains below all came from one sample that was sequenced in a study of blood T cells in healthy people across ages. Combining a sample-barcoded 5' primer with a J-beta primer mix, a second PCR ran for about 7 to 11 cycles. TCRdb processed the 5' RACE reads anew with MiXCR; each CDR3 protein has one entry. The data contain about 1.5 million distinct CDR3 sequences, roughly 45% of them singletons. Material: blood. The receptors were sampled from a woman under 30 in good health.

This clonotype came up a few times. This chain links TRBV7-3 with TRBJ2-1; 7 bases match TRBD2. CDR1 is SGHTA, CDR2 FQGTGA, per germline. The CDR3 totals 16 residues. J gave up 0 bases and V 5 bases, and 7 bases lay outside the gene matches. The CDR3 is CASSPWGGGSYNEQFF. CDR3 nucleotide sequence: TGTGCCAGCAGCCCCTGGGGCGGGGGCTCCTACAATGAGCAGTTCTTC. Full variable domain (outside the CDR3, taken from reference TRBV7-3 and TRBJ2-1): GAGVSQTPSNKVTEKGKYVELRCDPISGHTALYWYRQSLGQGPEFLIYFQGTGAADDSGLPNDRFFAVRPEGSVSTLKIQRTERGDSAVYLCASSPWGGGSYNEQFFGPGTRLTVL.

J is TRBJ2-5 and V is TRBV20-1; D is uncertain. CDR3 length: 11 amino acids. In germline, CDR1 is DFQATT, CDR2 SNEGSKA (reference sequence). The V end was cut by 4 bases, the J end by 11 bases, with 14 bases between. The CDR3 coding sequence is TGCAGTGCTACCAAAAAGGGTGAGCAGTACTTC. It translates to CSATKKGEQYF.

This clonotype is a singleton in its sample. This chain uses TRBV15 with TRBJ1-6; TRBD1 matches at 7 bases. The CDR3 sequence is 18 residues long. Germline-derived CDR1 and CDR2 are LNHNV and YYDKDF (reference sequence). V was clipped by 5 bases and J by 0 bases; unmatched bases: 10. The CDR3 sequence is CATSETGTTGSYNSPLHF. CDR3 nucleotide sequence: TGTGCCACCAGCGAGACAGGGACGACTGGCTCCTATAATTCACCCCTCCACTTT.

This clonotype was seen a handful of times. This chain uses TRBV20-1 with TRBJ2-7; 7 bases align to TRBD2. The CDR3 runs to 14 residues. Germline values: CDR1 DFQATT, CDR2 SNEGSKA (reference sequence). Trimming cost V 7 bases and J 0 bases; bases outside gene matches: 9. CDR3 protein: CSGATSPLSYEQYF. The CDR3 DNA reads as TGCAGTGGAGCGACTAGCCCTCTCTCCTACGAGCAGTACTTC.

The genes are TRBV3-1 and TRBJ2-1, with D perhaps matching TRBD2 (6 bases). Germline loops: CDR1 LGHDT, CDR2 YNNKEL (reference sequence). The CDR3 runs 14 residues. Trimming shortened V by 3 bases and J by 9 bases, and 15 bases separated the two germline ends. CDR3 region: CASSQRTGVGEQFF. CDR3 DNA sequence: TGTGCCAGCAGCCAGAGAACGGGAGTGGGTGAGCAGTTCTTC.

The sample holds a few counts of this clonotype. CDR3 protein: CSARWQGFEKLFF. CDR3 bases: TGCAGTGCTAGATGGCAGGGGTTCGAAAAACTGTTTTTT. V gene TRBV20-1 combines with J gene TRBJ1-4; weak D call: TRBD1 (6 bases). The V end lost 2 bases, the J end lost 8 bases, and 12 bases lay between the germline ends. The CDR3 runs to 13 residues. CDR1 is DFQATT and CDR2 is SNEGSKA in the germline V gene (reference sequence).

CDR3 residues: CASSQEPPGQGLGGYTF. CDR3 bases: TGTGCCAGCAGCCAAGAGCCCCCGGGACAGGGTTTGGGAGGCTACACCTTC. The rearrangement uses TRBV4-2 and TRBJ1-2; 9 bases align to TRBD1. Per germline, CDR1 LGHNA and CDR2 YNFKEQ. CDR3 size: 17 residues. The J segment lost 8 bases and the V segment lost 0 bases, leaving 13 bases of the junction unmatched.

The chain combines TRBV7-9 with TRBJ2-3; D remains unclear. Germline lookup yields CDR1 SEHNR and CDR2 FQNEAQ (reference sequence). This CDR3 contains 11 residues. V lost 10 bases and J lost 4, with 9 bases in between. Written as DNA, the CDR3 is TGTGCCACCCGCCCGGCAGATACGCAGTATTTT. This translates into CATRPADTQYF.

The chain carries TRBV12-3 or TRBV12-4 and TRBJ2-6, with no clear D. V dropped 6 bases and J dropped 4 bases, with 13 bases sitting between them. This CDR3 has 15 amino acids. The CDR3 spells CASSAGVGGANVLTF. DNA for the CDR3: TGTGCCAGCAGCGCAGGTGTCGGCGGGGCCAACGTCCTGACTTTC.

This clonotype was observed a handful of times. The rearrangement joins TRBV7-9 to TRBJ2-1; D not certain. Per germline, CDR1 SEHNR and CDR2 FQNEAQ (reference sequence). CDR3 length: 15 amino acids. Trimming took off 1 base at V and 6 bases at J, with 13 bases between the two ends. The CDR3 is CASSLVPARSNEQFF. The CDR3 region has the DNA TGTGCCAGCAGCTTAGTTCCTGCTAGAAGCAATGAGCAGTTCTTC.

This chain links TRBV9 with TRBJ1-6; the match to TRBD1 covers 7 bases. Per germline, CDR1 SGDLS and CDR2 YYNGEE. This CDR3 has 15 amino acids. V lost 3 bases and J lost 7; bases outside the gene matches: 7. In nucleotides, the CDR3 is TGTGCCAGCAGCGCGCAGACAGGGAGGAATTCACCCCTCCACTTT. Its protein product is CASSAQTGRNSPLHF.

The chain links TRBV12-3 or TRBV12-4 to TRBJ2-7, with TRBD1 matching over 7 bases. The CDR3 has 14 residues. The J segment lost 5 bases and the V segment lost 5 bases, leaving 9 bases of the junction unmatched. The chain's CDR3 is CASSMGQLVDEQYF. The CDR3 DNA is TGTGCCAGCAGTATGGGACAGCTGGTGGACGAGCAGTACTTC.

This chain connects TRBV11-2 to TRBJ2-7; TRBD1 matches 7 bases. Germline V gene sequence: CDR1 SGHAT, CDR2 FQNNGV. CDR3 size: 14 residues. V trimming: 5 bases; J trimming: 4 bases; junction bases outside the gene matches: 8. CDR3 sequence: CASSNGQAKYEQYF. CDR3 bases: TGTGCCAGCAGCAACGGACAGGCTAAATACGAGCAGTACTTC. The whole variable domain, filled in from reference TRBV11-2 and TRBJ2-7, reads EAGVAQSPRYKIIEKRQSVAFWCNPISGHATLYWYQQILGQGPKLLIQFQNNGVVDDSQLPKDRFSAERLKGVDSTLKIQPAKLEDSAVYLCASSNGQAKYEQYFGPGTRLTVT.

The chain uses TRBV14 and TRBJ2-3; D gene uncertain. Germline assignment: CDR1 SGHDN and CDR2 FVKESK. The CDR3 is 11 residues long. The V end was cut by 2 bases, the J end by 6 bases, with 3 bases between. CDR3 sequence (DNA): TGTGCCAGCAGCCAATGGGATACGCAGTATTTT. Protein: CASSQWDTQYF.

V usage is TRBV20-1 and J usage is TRBJ2-7, with D perhaps TRBD1 (5 bases). Per germline, CDR1 DFQATT and CDR2 SNEGSKA (reference sequence). Trimming shortened V by 6 bases and J by 4 bases, and 13 bases separated the two germline ends. The CDR3 consists of 12 residues. In nucleotides, the CDR3 is TGCAGTGCGAAGTATACAGGATACGAGCAGTACTTC. Its protein is CSAKYTGYEQYF.

CDR3: CASTAIQGAGELFF. CDR3 nucleotide sequence: TGTGCCAGCACTGCAATACAGGGGGCCGGGGAGCTGTTTTTT. The V and J genes are TRBV3-1 and TRBJ2-2; TRBD1 aligns across 8 bases. The CDR3 covers 14 residues. V shed 7 bases, J shed 6 bases, and the junction held 7 bases outside the gene matches. Germline CDR1 reads LGHDT; CDR2 reads YNNKEL (reference sequence).

The gene calls are TRBV7-9 and TRBJ1-1; a possible D gene is TRBD1 (5 bases). The V gene's germline CDR1 is SEHNR and CDR2 FQNEAQ (reference sequence). V lost 5 bases and J 0 bases, leaving 10 bases between the germline ends. The CDR3 spans 14 residues. The CDR3 region has the DNA TGTGCCAGCAGCCCCCCGACAGTGAACACTGAAGCTTTCTTT. Translation: CASSPPTVNTEAFF.

The chain is built from TRBV20-1 and TRBJ2-7; D remains unclear. The CDR3 runs to 13 residues. Trimming stripped 5 bases from V and 0 bases from J, with 11 bases between. Germline lookup yields CDR1 DFQATT and CDR2 SNEGSKA (reference sequence). The CDR3 protein is CSAPRATSYEQYF. The CDR3 DNA is TGCAGTGCTCCACGGGCGACCTCCTACGAGCAGTACTTC.

In its sample, this clonotype was seen a few times. Germline is not matched at one junction end, which may reflect a read error. The chain is built from TRBV15 and TRBJ2-3; D possibly corresponds to TRBD1 (5 bases). This CDR3 comprises 14 residues. Germline values: CDR1 LNHNV, CDR2 YYDKDF (reference sequence). In DNA form, the CDR3 reads TGTGCCACCAGTAGAGACAGTATGGGAGATACGCAGTATTTT. Its translation is CATSRDSMGDTQYF.

The chain recombines TRBV7-8 with TRBJ2-7; 13 nucleotides align to TRBD2. The germline V gene encodes CDR1 SGHVS and CDR2 FQNEAQ. The CDR3 consists of 16 residues. V shed 3 bases, J shed 2 bases, and the junction held 4 bases outside the gene matches. The CDR3 region has the DNA TGTGCCAGCAGCTTGACTAGCGGGGGGTCTACCTACGAGCAGTACTTC. Amino acid sequence: CASSLTSGGSTYEQYF.

In its sample, this clonotype was seen many times. The chain links TRBV28 to TRBJ2-7; TRBD2 matches 8 bases. The CDR3 is 14 residues long. V gave up 11 bases and J gave up 6 bases; unmatched junction bases: 15. Germline CDR1 MDHEN, CDR2 SYDVKM. The CDR3 nucleotides are TGTGCCCACAGCCGGGGACTAGTGTCTGGCGAGCAGTACTTC. It yields the protein CAHSRGLVSGEQYF.

V gene TRBV7-8 combines with J gene TRBJ2-4; D is unresolved. In germline, CDR1 is SGHVS, CDR2 FQNEAQ. With 6 bases removed from V and 0 bases from J, the gap between germline ends came to 15 bases. The CDR3 covers 16 residues. CDR3 region: CASSDRKQLAKNIQYF. In nucleotides, the CDR3 is TGTGCCAGCAGTGACCGAAAACAGCTAGCCAAAAACATTCAGTACTTC.

The V gene is TRBV6-5, the J gene TRBJ2-7; no reliable D call. CDR3 size: 14 residues. The V end was cut by 5 bases, the J end by 0 bases, with 11 bases between. Germline CDR1 is MNHEY and CDR2 is SVGAGI. The CDR3 sequence is CASSKYTSSYEQYF. CDR3 DNA: TGTGCCAGCAGTAAATACACCAGCTCCTACGAGCAGTACTTC.

V and J are TRBV3-1 and TRBJ2-2, with 13 bases matching TRBD2. Germline CDR1 reads LGHDT; CDR2 reads YNNKEL (reference sequence). The CDR3 is made up of 15 amino acids. V was clipped by 3 bases and J by 8 bases; unmatched bases: 3. CDR3 sequence (DNA): TGTGCCAGCAGCCAGGGACTAGCGGGAATGGGGGAGCTGTTTTTT. Translation: CASSQGLAGMGELFF.

The V and J genes are TRBV12-3 or TRBV12-4 and TRBJ1-1, with D perhaps matching TRBD1 (6 bases). This CDR3 comprises 14 residues. V lost 3 bases and J 3 bases, leaving 11 bases between the germline ends. The CDR3: CASSFPYRDTEAFF. Here the CDR3 DNA reads TGTGCCAGCAGTTTTCCTTACAGGGACACTGAAGCTTTCTTT.

This chain connects TRBV7-6 to TRBJ2-2; 8 bases line up with TRBD1. V was clipped by 5 bases and J by 1 base; unmatched bases: 3. Germline V gene lookup returns CDR1 SGHVS and CDR2 FNYEAQ. The CDR3 loop spans 15 amino acids. CDR3 amino acids: CASSRGQGNTGELFF. In DNA form, the CDR3 reads TGTGCCAGCAGCCGAGGACAGGGGAACACCGGGGAGCTGTTTTTT.

This clonotype was seen a handful of times. J is TRBJ1-1 and V is TRBV20-1; D unclear. Germline CDR1 is DFQATT and CDR2 is SNEGSKA (reference sequence). V lost 3 bases to trimming and J lost 0 bases, with 8 bases between them. The CDR3 is 13 residues long. DNA for the CDR3: TGCAGTGCTAGTGCCAGCCTGAACACTGAAGCTTTCTTT. Protein sequence: CSASASLNTEAFF.

A few counts support this clonotype. The chain combines TRBV12-3 or TRBV12-4 with TRBJ1-1, with D uncertain. The CDR3 is made up of 12 amino acids. Trimming removed 5 bases from V and 11 bases from J, with 15 bases in between. Here the CDR3 reads CASSPRPEEAFF. The DNA for the CDR3 is TGTGCCAGCAGTCCCAGACCAGAAGAGGCTTTCTTT.